The clone carrying this T cell receptor beta chain has only a few counts. This specimen belongs to a study of OX40 agonist ivuxolimab in advanced cancers. Repertoires were generated with immunoSEQ multiplex PCR, while TCRdb's copy carries only in-frame clones and drops some. The sample records 80,000 to 100,000 clones, 87% being singletons. The sequence was obtained from an adult with an advanced solid tumor such as melanoma, head and neck, liver or kidney cancer. Sequenced material: CD4+ or CD8+ T cells sorted from blood, taken in a trial of the OX40 agonist ivuxolimab.

The CDR3 loop is CASSEADLNTEAFF. The DNA of the CDR3 is TGTGCCAGCAGTGAAGCAGACTTGAACACTGAAGCTTTCTTT. J is TRBJ1-1 and V is TRBV6-1; D uncertain. Germline V CDR1 and CDR2: MNHNS, SASEGT. The CDR3 runs to 14 residues. V lost 0 bases to trimming and J lost 0 bases, with 5 bases between them.